These 25 T cell receptor beta chains share one sample of origin, sequenced in a study of blood T cell repertoires in COVID-19. Some clones are missing from TCRdb's copy, which holds only in-frame ones; the method was immunoSEQ multiplex PCR. In the table there are roughly 330,000 clones, about nine tenths of which are singletons. Material: peripheral blood. All receptors derive from a man aged 25-40 years with COVID-19, enrolled during active disease.

The chain employs TRBV29-1 and TRBJ1-2, with 8 nucleotides matching TRBD1. The CDR3 runs 13 residues. Losses at the gene ends were 6 bases for V and 4 bases for J; bases not matched to a gene: 7. CDR1 SQVTM and CDR2 ANQGSEA come from the germline V gene. As DNA, the CDR3 is TGCAGCGTCCGGACAGGGAGCCCCTATGGCTACACCTTC. As protein: CSVRTGSPYGYTF.

The rearrangement joins TRBV27 to TRBJ2-2, with a tentative D call TRBD1 (5 bases). The CDR3 runs 16 residues. V was trimmed by 6 bases and J by 0 bases, leaving 14 bases between them. Germline CDR1 and CDR2: MNHEY and SMNVEV (reference sequence). The CDR3 reads CASSRNAQANTGELFF. The CDR3 DNA follows: TGTGCCAGCAGCAGAAACGCACAGGCGAACACCGGGGAGCTGTTTTTT.

The chain has TRBV2 and TRBJ1-2; TRBD1 might be the D (6 bases). V lost 6 bases and J lost 1, with 12 bases in between. There are 14 residues in the CDR3. Germline CDR1 and CDR2: SNHLY and FYNNEI. The CDR3, as DNA: TGTGCCAGCAGCGGGGGGGCTTTTAACTATGGCTACACCTTC. Amino acids: CASSGGAFNYGYTF.

This clone came up once. This rearrangement joins TRBV4-1 to TRBJ2-3, with D hard to call. CDR1 is MGHRA and CDR2 is YSYEKL in the germline V gene. Trimming cost V 3 bases and J 1 base, with 14 bases left between them. The CDR3 is made up of 16 amino acids. CDR3 region: CASSHDLPRGTDTQYF. The CDR3 nucleotides are TGCGCCAGCAGCCATGACCTTCCCCGGGGCACAGATACGCAGTATTTT.

This chain connects TRBV7-2 to TRBJ2-3; 9 bases line up with TRBD2. Per germline, CDR1 SGHTA and CDR2 FQGNSA. The trim removed 7 bases at V and 2 bases at J, leaving 7 bases unmatched. This CDR3 has 15 amino acids. CDR3 residues: CASNLGLAHTDTQYF. The CDR3 DNA sequence: TGTGCCAGCAACCTGGGACTAGCCCACACAGATACGCAGTATTTT.

The chain uses TRBV2 and TRBJ1-2; 10 nucleotides line up with TRBD1. The CDR3 spans 14 residues. After removal of 4 bases from V and 7 bases from J, the junction contained 6 bases not matched to a gene. Germline CDR1 SNHLY, CDR2 FYNNEI. CDR3 DNA: TGTGCCAGCAGTGTTACGGGACAGGGGTCTGGCTACACCTTC. Translation: CASSVTGQGSGYTF.

The genes are TRBV27 and TRBJ2-3, with TRBD1 as a possible D gene (6 bases). Germline V gene lookup returns CDR1 MNHEY and CDR2 SMNVEV (reference sequence). The CDR3 extends over 16 amino acids. With 1 base removed from V and 0 bases from J, the gap between germline ends came to 11 bases. The CDR3 reads CASSLYGQLSTDTQYF. The CDR3 nucleotides are TGTGCCAGCAGTTTATACGGACAGCTTAGCACAGATACGCAGTATTTT.

The CDR3 reads CASSIWARGRFHTEAFF. As DNA, the CDR3 is TGTGCCAGTAGTATTTGGGCCAGGGGGCGATTTCACACTGAAGCTTTCTTT. V is TRBV19 and J is TRBJ1-1, with TRBD1 matching over 8 bases. Germline CDR1 LNHDA, CDR2 SQIVND (reference sequence). The V and J ends lost 3 bases and 3 bases, in that order; junction bases with no gene match: 12. The CDR3 loop spans 17 amino acids.

The rearrangement uses TRBV28 and TRBJ1-1; no definite D call. Germline values: CDR1 MDHEN, CDR2 SYDVKM. Deletions cut 6 bases from V and 1 base from J, with 12 bases between. This CDR3 is built from 14 residues. Written as DNA, the CDR3 is TGTGCCAGCAGCCTGCCCCACAGGAACACTGAAGCTTTCTTT. It codes for CASSLPHRNTEAFF.

The chain has TRBV6-1 and TRBJ1-5, with no clear D. The V and J ends lost 10 bases and 6 bases respectively, with 13 bases between them. In germline, CDR1 is MNHNS, CDR2 SASEGT. The CDR3 extends over 12 amino acids. CDR3 in DNA: TGTGCCACCCAGAGGGTCAGTCAGCCCCAGCATTTT. Protein: CATQRVSQPQHF.

A few counts support this clone. The rearrangement links TRBV18 to TRBJ1-6; 9 bases line up with TRBD1. V lost 5 bases and J lost 9; bases outside the gene matches: 11. Germline V lookup: CDR1 KGHSH, CDR2 LQKENI. CDR3 length: 16 amino acids. The CDR3 DNA follows: TGTGCCAGCTCAACTGGGACAGGGCAGAGAAGTTCACCCCTCCACTTT. Its protein is CASSTGTGQRSSPLHF.

V and J are TRBV20-1 and TRBJ2-7; possibly TRBD2 for D (6 bases). The CDR3 is 13 residues long. Looked up from germline, CDR1 is DFQATT and CDR2 is SNEGSKA (reference sequence). V lost 6 bases and J 5 bases, leaving 17 bases between the germline ends. CDR3 residues: CSASPWGVNEQYF. The CDR3 region has the DNA TGCAGTGCAAGTCCATGGGGGGTAAACGAGCAGTACTTC.

This chain links TRBV12-3 or TRBV12-4 with TRBJ1-5; D possibly corresponds to TRBD1 (6 bases). The CDR3 length is 12 residues. V lost 6 bases and J lost 7, with 10 bases in between. The CDR3 DNA sequence: TGTGCCAGCAGCCCCAGGGGACAGCCCCAGCATTTT. Encoded protein: CASSPRGQPQHF.

This chain links TRBV18 with TRBJ2-3; 14 bases line up with TRBD2. J gave up 0 bases and V 3 bases, and 8 bases lay outside the gene matches. The CDR3 totals 19 residues. Germline V CDR1 and CDR2: KGHSH, LQKENI. The CDR3, as DNA: TGTGCCAGCTCACCGAGGAAAGGGACTAGCGGGGGTAGCACAGATACGCAGTATTTT. Translated, it gives CASSPRKGTSGGSTDTQYF.

The rearrangement links TRBV28 to TRBJ2-5; 10 bases agree with TRBD1. This CDR3 is built from 17 residues. The V segment lost 5 bases and the J segment 1 base; nucleotides outside the gene matches: 10. Germline assignment: CDR1 MDHEN and CDR2 SYDVKM. CDR3 DNA sequence: TGTGCCAGCAGTGCGGACAGGGGGGTTGCCTTCCAAGAGACCCAGTACTTC. Translating gives CASSADRGVAFQETQYF.

The V gene is TRBV7-8, the J gene TRBJ1-2; D is undetermined. The CDR3 totals 14 residues. CDR1 and CDR2 (germline): SGHVS, FQNEAQ. Between the trimmed V and J ends, which lost 5 bases and 1 base, there was a span of 11 bases. The chain's CDR3 is CASSPRESNYGYTF. The CDR3 DNA reads as TGTGCCAGCAGCCCCCGGGAGAGTAACTATGGCTACACCTTC. The complete variable domain, with remaining parts taken from reference TRBV7-8 and TRBJ1-2, reads GAGVSQSPRYKVAKRGQDVALRCDPISGHVSLFWYQQALGQGPEFLTYFQNEAQLDKSGLPSDRFFAERPEGSVSTLKIQRTQQEDSAVYLCASSPRESNYGYTFGSGTRLTVV.

The chain carries TRBV10-3 and TRBJ2-1, with TRBD2 matching 7 bases. The germline CDR1 and CDR2 sequences are ENHRY and SYGVKD. This CDR3 region has 14 residues. V was pared by 3 bases and J by 5 bases, with 4 bases of the junction left unmatched. DNA for the CDR3: TGTGCCATCAGTGACCGGACTAGAGACAATGAGCAGTTCTTC. Translating it yields CAISDRTRDNEQFF.

This chain links TRBV28 with TRBJ1-5; 7 bases map to TRBD1. Trimming cost V 4 bases and J 7 bases; bases outside gene matches: 13. Germline-derived CDR1 and CDR2 are MDHEN and SYDVKM. This CDR3 is built from 16 residues. The CDR3 is CASSSLTGSFTQPQHF. In DNA form, the CDR3 reads TGTGCCAGCAGTTCGCTGACAGGGTCATTCACACAGCCCCAGCATTTT.

This chain connects TRBV4-1 to TRBJ1-1; no definite D call. Trimming stripped 2 bases from V and 6 bases from J, with 4 bases between. The germline V gene has CDR1 MGHRA and CDR2 YSYEKL. CDR3 size: 11 residues. This chain's CDR3 is CASSQSAEAFF. The CDR3 DNA sequence: TGCGCCAGCAGCCAATCTGCTGAAGCTTTCTTT.

The V call is TRBV19, the J call TRBJ2-7; TRBD1 matches 9 bases. Trimming removed 3 bases from V and 2 bases from J; junction bases left unmatched: 5. This CDR3 spans 15 amino acids. Germline values: CDR1 LNHDA, CDR2 SQIVND (reference sequence). The CDR3 here is CASSMSDRGAYEQYF. CDR3 sequence (DNA): TGTGCCAGTAGTATGTCGGACAGGGGAGCCTACGAGCAGTACTTC.

The chain is built from TRBV5-5 and TRBJ2-7, with 10 bases fitting TRBD2. The CDR3 totals 15 residues. The V gene's germline CDR1 is SGHKS and CDR2 YYEKEE (reference sequence). Unmatched junction bases numbered 13, after V lost 6 bases and J lost 7 bases. This chain's CDR3 is CASTGGLAALGEQYF. The DNA for the CDR3 is TGTGCCAGCACCGGTGGACTAGCGGCGCTGGGGGAGCAGTACTTC.

This clone was counted a single time. CDR3 region: CASSLAAGQPDTQYF. The CDR3, as DNA: TGTGCCAGCAGCTTAGCGGCGGGGCAGCCAGATACGCAGTATTTT. The rearrangement links TRBV7-8 to TRBJ2-3, with D possibly being TRBD2 (6 bases). CDR1 and CDR2 (germline): SGHVS, FQNEAQ. The CDR3 sequence is 15 residues long. Trimming removed 0 bases at V and 4 bases at J, with 11 bases between.

V usage is TRBV7-2 and J usage is TRBJ2-2; 10 bases fit TRBD2. Germline CDR1 and CDR2: SGHTA and FQGNSA. CDR3 length equals 18 residues. With V trimmed by 1 base and J by 4 bases, 9 bases remained unmatched. Here the CDR3 DNA reads TGTGCCAGCAGCTTAGACGAGGGGCTAGCGGGGGCCACCGGGGAGCTGTTTTTT. It translates to CASSLDEGLAGATGELFF.

The V call is TRBV27, the J call TRBJ2-7; the match to TRBD2 covers 9 bases. CDR3 length equals 16 residues. Germline V lookup: CDR1 MNHEY, CDR2 SMNVEV (reference sequence). With V trimmed by 3 bases and J by 5 bases, 11 bases remained unmatched. This CDR3 reads CASSFLSGGLIHEQYF. The CDR3 DNA reads as TGTGCCAGCAGTTTCCTTAGCGGGGGTCTAATCCACGAGCAGTACTTC.

This chain joins TRBV7-3 and TRBJ1-1; unclear D gene. Trimming left V 3 bases short and J 3 bases short, with 8 bases between. This CDR3 spans 13 amino acids. CDR1 is SGHTA and CDR2 is FQGTGA in the germline V gene. The CDR3 bases are TGTGCCAGCAGCTTTCTTAGATACACTGAAGCTTTCTTT. Amino acid sequence: CASSFLRYTEAFF.